This TCR beta chain was identified in a study of blood T cell repertoires in COVID-19. Across the study: From T cells, B-cell-depleted T cells, or PBMCs came the material, which was cDNA or gDNA.

CDR1 is SGHVS, CDR2 FQNEAQ, per germline. The CDR3 is made up of 12 amino acids. Deletions cut 1 base from V and 6 bases from J, with 6 bases between. Sequenced by immunoSEQ multiplex PCR; TCRdb stores in-frame clones only, minus some. The table shows tens of thousands of clones, with around 83% occurring only once. This sequence originates from a human donor in a cohort sampled during active COVID-19. The material sequenced was peripheral blood. The rearrangement joins TRBV7-8 to TRBJ1-1; D is unresolved. CDR3 sequence (DNA): TGTGCCAGCAGCTTAGTAGGAGCTGAAGCTTTCTTT. Residues: CASSLVGAEAFF.